This T cell receptor beta chain emerged from a study of regulatory T cells in long-lasting Graves disease. As regards this clonotype: Only one base separates this from a far larger clonotype, so it likely reflects a read error.

Time point specified: newly diagnosed GD, antithyroid drugs for less than 3 months. There was RNA extracted from PBMCs, and the TCR library was made from it. V was pared by 1 base and J by 10 bases, with 4 bases of the junction left unmatched. The V gene's germline CDR1 is SGHAT and CDR2 FQNNGV. This CDR3 has 13 amino acids. Libraries of TCR beta came from iRepertoire HTBI primers plus Arm-PCR of CDR3 regions. A single record per CDR3 protein comes from TCRdb applying MiXCR to the multiplex PCR reads. The repertoire holds 400,000 to 550,000 distinct CDR3 sequences, with about 15% as singletons. The data also belong to a second study, concerning T cells in Graves' hyperthyroidism and ophthalmopathy.

The sequence derives from a woman aged 25 to 39 with Graves disease. Sequencing used peripheral blood mononuclear cells (PBMCs), obtained at new diagnosis, from a patient treated with antithyroid drugs. J is TRBJ2-1 and V is TRBV11-2, with 7 nucleotides matching TRBD2. CDR3 loop: CASSLAGGYEQFF. The DNA for the CDR3 is TGTGCCAGCAGCTTAGCGGGGGGTTACGAGCAGTTCTTC.